Presented here are 31 T cell receptor beta chains from one specimen sequenced in a study of identical twins' blood T cells. Using its own MiXCR run on the 5' RACE reads, TCRdb lists one record per CDR3 protein. The sample records 350,000 to 400,000 distinct CDR3 sequences, 25% to 35% being singletons. The sequencing sample was made of PBMCs. These TCRs come from a woman aged 18 to 55 in good health.

The rearrangement joins TRBV18 to TRBJ1-2; D perhaps matches TRBD1 (6 bases). Germline V gene data show CDR1 as KGHSH and CDR2 as LQKENI. The CDR3 runs to 15 residues. V was shortened by 2 bases and J by 4 bases, with 14 bases between the two germline ends. This chain's CDR3 is CASSPFEGGSYGYTF. The CDR3 nucleotides read TGTGCCAGCTCACCATTTGAGGGGGGGAGCTATGGCTACACCTTC.

The gene calls are TRBV20-1 and TRBJ2-3, with D uncertain. The CDR3 spans 13 residues. The germline gives CDR1 DFQATT, CDR2 SNEGSKA (reference sequence). V lost 1 base and J lost 2, with 7 bases in between. For the CDR3, the DNA is TGCAGTGCTAGAGGGACCTACACAGATACGCAGTATTTT. Translating gives CSARGTYTDTQYF.

This clonotype showed up just a few times. V usage is TRBV19 and J usage is TRBJ2-1; D unresolved. Trimming cost V 1 base and J 6 bases, with 13 bases left between them. The germline V gene encodes CDR1 LNHDA and CDR2 SQIVND (reference sequence). There are 15 residues in the CDR3. The CDR3: CASSIVGNFANEQFF. The CDR3 DNA reads as TGTGCCAGTAGTATAGTGGGAAATTTCGCCAATGAGCAGTTCTTC.

Points on this clonotype: A much larger clone sits a single nucleotide away, making a read error possible. V gene TRBV12-3 or TRBV12-4 combines with J gene TRBJ1-1, with TRBD1 identical over 7 bases. V shed 7 bases, J shed 6 bases, and the junction held 8 bases outside the gene matches. This CDR3 is built from 13 residues. The CDR3 DNA reads as TGTGCCAGCACTATGACAGGGTTCTCTGAAGCTTTCTTT. It encodes CASTMTGFSEAFF.

V usage is TRBV5-6 and J usage is TRBJ2-1; tentative D call: TRBD1 (6 bases). V shed 4 bases and J shed 3 bases, with 17 bases lying between them. CDR1 is SGHDT, CDR2 YYEEEE, per germline. The CDR3 consists of 16 residues. CDR3 residues: CASSTRTGFLYNEQFF. In DNA form, the CDR3 reads TGTGCCAGCAGCACCAGAACAGGGTTCCTCTACAATGAGCAGTTCTTC.

The V and J genes are TRBV10-3 and TRBJ2-7, with D perhaps TRBD1 (5 bases). V was trimmed by 4 bases and J by 10 bases, leaving 14 bases between them. The length of the CDR3 is 12 residues. Germline V gene sequence: CDR1 ENHRY, CDR2 SYGVKD. This CDR3 reads CAISGQWDRQYF. The CDR3, as DNA: TGTGCCATCAGTGGACAGTGGGATAGACAGTACTTC.

The V call is TRBV20-1, the J call TRBJ2-1; TRBD1 aligns across 9 bases. Germline V gene data show CDR1 as DFQATT and CDR2 as SNEGSKA (reference sequence). Losses at the gene ends were 5 bases for V and 4 bases for J; bases not matched to a gene: 3. This CDR3 is 13 amino acids long. The CDR3 nucleotides read TGCAGTGCTTACAGGGGGCGGTACAATGAGCAGTTCTTC. This gives the protein CSAYRGRYNEQFF.

In its sample, this clonotype was seen a few times. The V gene is TRBV5-1, the J gene TRBJ2-7; D call uncertain. CDR1 SGHRS and CDR2 YFSETQ come from the germline V gene. The CDR3 has 15 amino acids. V was clipped by 4 bases and J by 0 bases, with 14 bases between them. This CDR3 reads CASSGLTATSYEQYF. In DNA, the CDR3 is TGCGCCAGCAGCGGTTTAACAGCCACCTCCTACGAGCAGTACTTC.

CDR3 amino acids: CASSPWTVGETQYF. CDR3 sequence (DNA): TGTGCCAGCAGCCCCTGGACGGTCGGAGAGACCCAGTACTTC. The chain combines TRBV12-3 or TRBV12-4 with TRBJ2-5; unclear D gene. The germline V and J ends were trimmed by 6 bases and 4 bases, with 15 bases remaining between them. The CDR3 runs to 14 residues.

This chain connects TRBV11-2 to TRBJ2-1, with 7 positions matching TRBD1. Germline V CDR1 and CDR2: SGHAT, FQNNGV. The CDR3 sequence is 13 residues long. V was clipped by 5 bases and J by 7 bases; unmatched bases: 5. Here the CDR3 reads CASSEGQYNEQFF. In DNA form, the CDR3 reads TGTGCCAGCAGCGAGGGACAGTATAATGAGCAGTTCTTC.

The chain employs TRBV29-1 and TRBJ1-1, with 8 nucleotides matching TRBD1. Germline CDR1 and CDR2: SQVTM and ANQGSEA. Unmatched junction bases numbered 5, after V lost 6 bases and J lost 5 bases. The CDR3 has 12 residues. The CDR3 sequence is CSVYRGATEAFF. CDR3 nucleotides: TGCAGCGTATACAGGGGGGCTACTGAAGCTTTCTTT.

Worth noting for this clonotype: At one boundary the junction diverges from the germline segment, which might be a read error. The chain has TRBV5-1 and TRBJ2-1, with D possibly being TRBD1 or TRBD2 (5 bases each). Germline V gene data show CDR1 as SGHRS and CDR2 as YFSETQ. This CDR3 region has 13 residues. CDR3 protein: CASRRGSSGEHFF. CDR3 nucleotide sequence: TGCGCCAGCAGGAGGGGAAGTTCCGGTGAGCATTTCTTC. Together with reference TRBV5-1 and TRBJ2-1, the CDR3 gives the full variable domain: KAGVTQTPRYLIKTRGQQVTLSCSPISGHRSVSWYQQTPGQGLQFLFEYFSETQRNKGNFPGRFSGRQFSNSRSEMNVSTLELGDSALYLCASRRGSSGEHFFGPGTRLTVL.

CDR3 sequence reads: CASSYSHFTDTQYF. CDR3 in DNA: TGTGCCAGCAGTTACTCCCATTTCACAGATACGCAGTATTTT. This rearrangement joins TRBV6-5 to TRBJ2-3, with unresolved D. V dropped 0 bases and J dropped 2 bases, with 6 bases sitting between them. The CDR3 has 14 amino acids. Per germline, CDR1 MNHEY and CDR2 SVGAGI.

This clonotype was picked up a small number of times. In this CDR3 the conserved last residue, phenylalanine or tryptophan, is missing, so a read error is likely. The chain has TRBV5-5 and TRBJ2-3; D unclear. This CDR3 contains 14 residues. The germline V and J ends were trimmed by 3 bases and 1 base, with 9 bases remaining between them. Germline-derived CDR1 and CDR2 are SGHKS and YYEKEE (reference sequence). The CDR3 DNA sequence: TGTGCCAGCAGCTCCCGTCTGGGCACAGATACGCAGTATTCT. Encoded protein: CASSSRLGTDTQYS.

The rearrangement uses TRBV29-1 and TRBJ1-1; tentative D call: TRBD1 (6 bases). Germline CDR1 is SQVTM and CDR2 is ANQGSEA. Deletions cut 7 bases from V and 3 bases from J, with 15 bases between. The CDR3 length is 13 residues. CDR3 region: CSGTPGADTEAFF. DNA for the CDR3: TGCAGCGGAACCCCGGGGGCGGACACTGAAGCTTTCTTT.

This clonotype was observed many times. The V call is TRBV29-1, the J call TRBJ2-2; D is possibly TRBD2 (6 bases). V was shortened by 3 bases and J by 5 bases, with 7 bases between the two germline ends. The CDR3 has 12 residues. CDR1 is SQVTM, CDR2 ANQGSEA, per germline. The CDR3 region is CSVDGGTGELFF. The CDR3 DNA sequence: TGCAGCGTTGATGGGGGGACCGGGGAGCTGTTTTTT.

The sample holds a few counts of this clonotype. This chain joins TRBV10-3 and TRBJ2-5; possible D gene TRBD1, 6 bases. Germline values: CDR1 ENHRY, CDR2 SYGVKD. V was trimmed by 5 bases and J by 5 bases, leaving 18 bases between them. CDR3 size: 15 residues. The CDR3 DNA sequence: TGTGCCATCAGTCTAGGGAACCAAAGGGGGGAGACCCAGTACTTC. This encodes CAISLGNQRGETQYF.

This clonotype was counted only a few times. The chain recombines TRBV15 with TRBJ1-5; no clear D. Germline values: CDR1 LNHNV, CDR2 YYDKDF (reference sequence). V was clipped by 0 bases and J by 7 bases, with 13 bases between them. The CDR3 consists of 15 residues. CDR3 DNA: TGTGCCACCAGCAGAGATGTGAGGGTTGGACAGCCCCAGCATTTT. Encoded protein: CATSRDVRVGQPQHF.

This clonotype was seen only once. This may be a read error, as it is one base from a much larger clone. V and J are TRBV11-2 and TRBJ2-1; 8 bases align to TRBD2. Germline V gene sequence: CDR1 SGHAT, CDR2 FQNNGV. This CDR3 is 15 amino acids long. CDR3 DNA: TGTGCCAGCAGCCCCGGGACTAGAGGCTACAATGAGCAGCTCTTC. Residues: CASSPGTRGYNEQLF.

This clonotype was seen a few times. The CDR3 spells CSALRGEQFF. CDR3 DNA sequence: TGCAGTGCTCTCAGGGGTGAGCAGTTCTTC. This rearrangement joins TRBV20-1 to TRBJ2-1; D may be TRBD1 (6 bases). The CDR3 has 10 amino acids. The V gene lost 5 bases and the J gene lost 9 bases, with 8 bases spanning the gap. Germline CDR1 is DFQATT and CDR2 is SNEGSKA (reference sequence).

This clonotype has at least ten counts. The chain employs TRBV21-1 and TRBJ1-2; no check of the table's D call, TRBD1, against the DNA was made. TRBV21-1 is a recognized pseudogene. The CDR3 consists of 14 residues. The CDR3 DNA sequence: TGTGCCAGCAGCAACCGGGATAATTCTTATGGCTACACCTTC. Protein product: CASSNRDNSYGYTF.

There are a few counts of this clonotype. This sequence joins TRBV19 and TRBJ2-5; D may be TRBD1 or TRBD2 (5 bases each). The V gene's germline CDR1 is LNHDA and CDR2 SQIVND (reference sequence). The V end was cut by 5 bases, the J end by 2 bases, with 15 bases between. The length of the CDR3 is 15 residues. CDR3 in amino acids: CASSSGGQFQETQYF. CDR3 in DNA: TGTGCCAGTAGTTCCGGAGGACAATTTCAAGAGACCCAGTACTTC.

This CDR3 reads CASGRGLIGGYNQPQYF. In DNA, the CDR3 is TGTGCCAGCGGACGCGGGCTTATCGGGGGCTACAATCAGCCCCAGTATTTT. The J gene is TRBJ1-5, the V gene TRBV6-1; D may be TRBD1 or TRBD2 (6 bases each). The closer fit of TRBJ2-3 to the DNA end suggests the J call may be wrong. CDR3 size: 17 residues. In germline, CDR1 is MNHNS, CDR2 SASEGT.

V gene TRBV19 combines with J gene TRBJ1-1, with a weak D call TRBD1 (5 bases). The germline CDR1 and CDR2 sequences are LNHDA and SQIVND (reference sequence). With 7 bases removed from V and 4 bases from J, the gap between germline ends came to 13 bases. The CDR3 runs 13 residues. DNA of the CDR3: TGTGCCAGTACCTGGGGGGGTGGCACTGAAGCTTTCTTT. Encoded protein: CASTWGGGTEAFF.

This chain joins TRBV19 and TRBJ2-3; D is undetermined. V was clipped by 1 base and J by 6 bases, with 14 bases between them. The germline V gene has CDR1 LNHDA and CDR2 SQIVND (reference sequence). CDR3 length: 15 residues. CDR3 in amino acids: CASSIGHRSSDTQYF. The CDR3, as DNA: TGTGCCAGTAGTATAGGGCATCGAAGCAGCGATACGCAGTATTTT.

The table lists this clonotype with a few counts. J is TRBJ2-7 and V is TRBV21-1; the table's D call, TRBD2, has no DNA check behind it. TRBV21-1 is a pseudogene segment. The CDR3 runs to 13 residues. This chain's CDR3 is CASSKRTSNEQYF. The CDR3 nucleotides are TGTGCCAGCAGCAAAAGGACTAGCAACGAGCAGTACTTC.

This chain connects TRBV7-2 to TRBJ2-3; D may be TRBD2 (6 bases). The CDR3 length is 17 residues. V lost 6 bases to trimming and J lost 0 bases, with 19 bases between them. The germline V gene has CDR1 SGHTA and CDR2 FQGNSA. The CDR3 nucleotides are TGTGCCAGCAGTTTCCCCCGACTAGGAACTAGCACAGATACGCAGTATTTT. Translation: CASSFPRLGTSTDTQYF. The full variable domain, its missing parts supplied by reference TRBV7-2 and TRBJ2-3, is GAGVSQSPSNKVTEKGKDVELRCDPISGHTALYWYRQSLGQGLEFLIYFQGNSAPDKSGLPSDRFSAERTGGSVSTLTIQRTQQEDSAVYLCASSFPRLGTSTDTQYFGPGTRLTVL.

V usage is TRBV29-1 and J usage is TRBJ2-2, with D maybe TRBD2 (6 bases). The CDR3 is made up of 13 amino acids. Germline values: CDR1 SQVTM, CDR2 ANQGSEA. The V and J ends lost 8 bases and 4 bases respectively, with 14 bases between them. In DNA, the CDR3 is TGCAGCTCCTGGGACGGGGGCACCGGGGAGCTGTTTTTT. It translates to CSSWDGGTGELFF.

This chain connects TRBV2 to TRBJ2-3, with TRBD2 matching over 9 bases. There are 15 residues in the CDR3. Unmatched junction bases numbered 11, after V lost 9 bases and J lost 4 bases. The V gene's germline CDR1 is SNHLY and CDR2 FYNNEI. DNA of the CDR3: TGTGCCAGTGTTCCCGGGACTAGCATCGCAGATACGCAGTATTTT. Protein sequence: CASVPGTSIADTQYF.

The chain uses TRBV20-1 and TRBJ1-5; D uncertain. The CDR3 is made up of 15 amino acids. Germline loops: CDR1 DFQATT, CDR2 SNEGSKA (reference sequence). Trimming stripped 2 bases from V and 0 bases from J, with 11 bases between. CDR3 in amino acids: CSARPRENSNQPQHF. The CDR3 bases are TGCAGTGCTAGACCCAGAGAAAATAGCAATCAGCCCCAGCATTTT.

The J gene is TRBJ1-1, the V gene TRBV18; TRBD1 is a possible D gene (5 bases). V shed 5 bases and J shed 4 bases, with 14 bases lying between them. The V gene's germline CDR1 is KGHSH and CDR2 LQKENI. The CDR3 is 14 residues long. The CDR3 bases are TGTGCCAGCTCATATCCAGGGATTGGCACTGAAGCTTTCTTT. It specifies CASSYPGIGTEAFF.